These 20 T cell receptor beta chains originate from one sample sequenced in a study of T cell changes during pregnancy in multiple sclerosis. Produced via immunoSEQ multiplex PCR; TCRdb's table is partial and in-frame only. The sample yields 55,000 to 80,000 clones, roughly 94% seen once. Sample: peripheral blood, taken in the third trimester of pregnancy. The receptors here all came from a female donor with multiple sclerosis, enrolled in a pregnancy study.

In this sample, this clone turned up once. The chain couples TRBV11-2 to TRBJ1-2, with D maybe TRBD1 (5 bases). Trimming left V 10 bases short and J 4 bases short, with 22 bases between. The CDR3 length is 15 residues. Germline V gives CDR1 SGHAT, CDR2 FQNNGV. The CDR3 loop is CAIRLDIRGVYGYTF. The CDR3 DNA follows: TGTGCCATCCGCTTAGATATCCGGGGGGTCTATGGCTACACCTTC.

This rearrangement joins TRBV7-9 to TRBJ1-2; tentatively, D is TRBD1 (6 bases). The CDR3 covers 13 residues. V dropped 1 base and J dropped 5 bases, with 8 bases sitting between them. Germline values: CDR1 SEHNR, CDR2 FQNEAQ (reference sequence). As DNA, the CDR3 is TGTGCCAGCAGCTTAGAGACAGGATATGGCTACACCTTC. This gives the protein CASSLETGYGYTF. The full variable domain, with the rest looked up from reference TRBV7-9 and TRBJ1-2, is DTGVSQNPRHKITKRGQNVTFRCDPISEHNRLYWYRQTLGQGPEFLTYFQNEAQLEKSRLLSDRFSAERPKGSFSTLEIQRTEQGDSAMYLCASSLETGYGYTFGSGTRLTVV.

The table lists this clone with a few counts. The chain is built from TRBV6-4 and TRBJ2-3; 10 nucleotides match TRBD2. The germline V gene encodes CDR1 MRHNA and CDR2 SNTAGT. J was trimmed by 2 bases and V by 3 bases; bases with no gene match: 2. The CDR3 sequence is 15 residues long. The CDR3 DNA follows: TGTGCCAGCAGTGAAAGCGGGGGGGCCACAGATACGCAGTATTTT. Its protein product is CASSESGGATDTQYF.

The chain recombines TRBV19 with TRBJ1-5, with 8 bases that match TRBD1. Per the germline V gene, CDR1 is LNHDA and CDR2 is SQIVND (reference sequence). The CDR3 has 16 amino acids. V lost 5 bases and J lost 1; bases outside the gene matches: 7. The CDR3 protein is CASSFLRGQSNQPQHF. CDR3 coding DNA: TGTGCCAGTAGTTTCCTCAGGGGGCAGAGCAATCAGCCCCAGCATTTT. The whole variable domain, filled in from reference TRBV19 and TRBJ1-5, reads DGGITQSPKYLFRKEGQNVTLSCEQNLNHDAMYWYRQDPGQGLRLIYYSQIVNDFQKGDIAEGYSVSREKKESFPLTVTSAQKNPTAFYLCASSFLRGQSNQPQHFGDGTRLSIL.

The chain couples TRBV6-6 to TRBJ1-1, with 7 bases aligning to TRBD1. V was pared by 4 bases and J by 10 bases, with 6 bases of the junction left unmatched. The CDR3 spans 12 residues. CDR1 is MNHNY and CDR2 is SVGAGI in the germline V gene (reference sequence). CDR3 in DNA: TGTGCCAGCAGTTCCGGCAGGGGGGTAGCTTTCTTT. The encoded protein is CASSSGRGVAFF.

V gene TRBV30 combines with J gene TRBJ2-3, with TRBD2 identical over 7 bases. The CDR3 has 14 residues. From germline, CDR1 is GTSNPN and CDR2 SVGIG (reference sequence). J lost 2 bases, V lost 4 bases, and 6 bases had no gene match. The CDR3 loop reads CAWTSGDLTDTQYF. The CDR3 nucleotides are TGTGCCTGGACTAGCGGCGACCTCACAGATACGCAGTATTTT. The variable domain in full, with the rest retrieved from reference TRBV30 and TRBJ2-3, is SQTIHQWPATLVQPVGSPLSLECTVEGTSNPNLYWYRQAAGRGLQLLFYSVGIGQISSEVPQNLSASRPQDRQFILSSKKLLLSDSGFYLCAWTSGDLTDTQYFGPGTRLTVL.

The V and J genes are TRBV27 and TRBJ2-7, with 8 positions matching TRBD1. CDR1 and CDR2 from the germline V gene are MNHEY and SMNVEV (reference sequence). The V segment lost 5 bases and the J segment 1 base; nucleotides outside the gene matches: 10. The CDR3 has 16 amino acids. The CDR3 loop reads CASSQPRTGRSYEQYF. CDR3 coding DNA: TGTGCCAGCAGTCAGCCCCGGACAGGGCGATCCTACGAGCAGTACTTC.

The chain couples TRBV7-2 to TRBJ1-2; possible D gene TRBD1, 5 bases. Germline loops: CDR1 SGHTA, CDR2 FQGNSA. The V and J ends lost 1 base and 5 bases respectively, with 14 bases between them. This CDR3 has 15 residues. CDR3 nucleotides: TGTGCCAGCAGCTTAGTCGGCAGGGAGGGGTATGGCTACACCTTC. Protein sequence: CASSLVGREGYGYTF. The whole variable domain, filled in from reference TRBV7-2 and TRBJ1-2, reads GAGVSQSPSNKVTEKGKDVELRCDPISGHTALYWYRQSLGQGLEFLIYFQGNSAPDKSGLPSDRFSAERTGGSVSTLTIQRTQQEDSAVYLCASSLVGREGYGYTFGSGTRLTVV.

This clone was detected once. The chain couples TRBV11-3 to TRBJ2-7; D call uncertain. CDR3 length: 13 amino acids. Germline CDR1 reads SGHNT; CDR2 reads YENEEA. V lost 1 base, J lost 3 bases, and 7 bases lay in between. CDR3 sequence: CASSLALNYEQYF. The CDR3, as DNA: TGTGCCAGCAGCTTAGCTTTAAACTACGAGCAGTACTTC. Full variable domain (rest looked up from reference TRBV11-3 and TRBJ2-7): EAGVVQSPRYKIIEKKQPVAFWCNPISGHNTLYWYLQNLGQGPELLIRYENEEAVDDSQLPKDRFSAERLKGVDSTLKIQPAELGDSAVYLCASSLALNYEQYFGPGTRLTVT.

This clone turned up a few times. The genes are TRBV6-6 and TRBJ1-1; D gene unclear. The V and J ends lost 9 bases and 1 base respectively, with 6 bases between them. Germline V CDR1 and CDR2: MNHNY, SVGAGI (reference sequence). The CDR3 is 11 residues long. The chain's CDR3 is CASRGNTEAFF. CDR3 sequence (DNA): TGTGCCAGTAGAGGGAACACTGAAGCTTTCTTT.

A single count supports this clone. The J gene is TRBJ2-4, the V gene TRBV2; TRBD2 agrees at 7 bases. Germline CDR1 is SNHLY and CDR2 is FYNNEI. Trimming cost V 3 bases and J 3 bases; bases outside gene matches: 2. CDR3 length: 14 residues. The CDR3 loop is CASSEGGGKNIQYF. Here the CDR3 DNA reads TGTGCCAGCAGTGAGGGGGGGGGCAAAAACATTCAGTACTTC. Full variable domain (rest looked up from reference TRBV2 and TRBJ2-4): EPEVTQTPSHQVTQMGQEVILRCVPISNHLYFYWYRQILGQKVEFLVSFYNNEISEKSEIFDDQFSVERPDGSNFTLKIRSTKLEDSAMYFCASSEGGGKNIQYFGAGTRLSVL.

The V call is TRBV6-6, the J call TRBJ1-5, with D possibly being TRBD1 (5 bases). Germline values: CDR1 MNHNY, CDR2 SVGAGI (reference sequence). The CDR3 loop spans 14 amino acids. V lost 5 bases to trimming and J lost 4 bases, with 12 bases between them. CDR3 protein: CASSGGRGNQPQHF. The CDR3 DNA reads as TGTGCCAGCAGTGGGGGACGGGGGAATCAGCCCCAGCATTTT.

The rearrangement links TRBV5-1 to TRBJ1-4; D is possibly TRBD1 (5 bases). Germline CDR1 reads SGHRS; CDR2 reads YFSETQ. The CDR3 runs 17 residues. V lost 5 bases, J lost 6 bases, and 23 bases lay in between. For the CDR3, the DNA is TGCGCCAGCAGTAATCGCGGGACGCTAGGGTTCGATGAAAAACTGTTTTTT. Its protein product is CASSNRGTLGFDEKLFF.

The V and J genes are TRBV29-1 and TRBJ2-5; D is possibly TRBD2 (5 bases). V was clipped by 0 bases and J by 2 bases, with 19 bases between them. Looked up from germline, CDR1 is SQVTM and CDR2 is ANQGSEA. This CDR3 is built from 17 residues. The CDR3 coding sequence is TGCAGCGTTGAAGATCCTGCAGGAAGGGAGACTCAAGAGACCCAGTACTTC. It is translated as CSVEDPAGRETQETQYF.

This clone was detected once. The rearrangement uses TRBV5-3 and TRBJ2-7; D may be TRBD1 (5 bases). TRBV5-3 is reported as an ORF; its role is uncertain. Trimming stripped 2 bases from V and 3 bases from J, with 12 bases between. This CDR3 has 14 residues. The CDR3 region has the DNA TGTGCCAGAAGCTTAAGGGGTGTAGTCTACGAGCAGTACTTC. Protein sequence: CARSLRGVVYEQYF.

CDR3 sequence (DNA): TGTGCCAGCAGCTTGGGAAGGACAGGGGATGAAAAACTGTTTTTT. Protein product: CASSLGRTGDEKLFF. This rearrangement joins TRBV7-9 to TRBJ1-4, with 9 bases that match TRBD1. Germline assignment: CDR1 SEHNR and CDR2 FQNEAQ (reference sequence). The J segment lost 6 bases and the V segment lost 3 bases, leaving 5 bases of the junction unmatched. The CDR3 has 15 residues.

This chain connects TRBV5-5 to TRBJ1-4; perhaps TRBD1 as D (5 bases). This CDR3 comprises 16 residues. The germline V and J ends were trimmed by 4 bases and 0 bases, with 13 bases remaining between them. In germline, CDR1 is SGHKS, CDR2 YYEKEE (reference sequence). CDR3 bases: TGTGCCAGCAGCCCCCAGGGAGGGGCAACTAATGAAAAACTGTTTTTT. Translating it yields CASSPQGGATNEKLFF.

The rearrangement links TRBV7-3 to TRBJ1-6; 8 bases fit TRBD1. V trimming: 4 bases; J trimming: 10 bases; junction bases outside the gene matches: 9. Germline loops: CDR1 SGHTA, CDR2 FQGTGA. The CDR3 extends over 15 amino acids. CDR3 DNA sequence: TGTGCCAGCAGCTCCTCAGGGGGCAGGGGATCACCCCTCCACTTT. Translation: CASSSSGGRGSPLHF.

The gene calls are TRBV7-2 and TRBJ2-7; 9 nucleotides agree with TRBD1. From germline, CDR1 is SGHTA and CDR2 FQGNSA. This CDR3 has 15 amino acids. Trimming took 5 bases from V and 0 from J; bases not matched to a gene: 5. Here the CDR3 DNA reads TGTGCCAGCAGCAAGGGACAGGGCCCCTCCTACGAGCAGTACTTC. Protein product: CASSKGQGPSYEQYF.

The CDR3 protein is CASSPIARREDEQFF. CDR3 coding DNA: TGTGCCAGCTCACCAATAGCTAGGAGGGAAGATGAGCAGTTCTTC. This rearrangement joins TRBV18 to TRBJ2-1; D may be TRBD2 (6 bases). The CDR3 is 15 amino acids. Trimming took 2 bases from V and 8 from J, leaving 16 bases between them. Germline CDR1 KGHSH, CDR2 LQKENI.